This TCR beta chain was recorded in a study of tumor-infiltrating lymphocytes in localized non-small cell lung cancer. Whole-study context: Tumor tissue and non-adjacent uninvolved lung came from each patient.

General study points: Immunotypes IM1 and IM2 had similar TCR-derived T-cell fractions. Available tissue quantity limited TCR sequencing to a patient subset. Different pieces of the same tissue went to different assays, confounding technical variation with intratumor heterogeneity.

The CDR3 has 22 residues. Germline CDR1 reads SGDLS; CDR2 reads YYNGEE. Trimming at V came to 0 bases and at J to 2 bases, leaving 21 bases not matched to a gene. As regards this clone: No antigen is known for it.

Generated by immunoSEQ multiplex PCR, the TCRdb table keeps only in-frame clones and is missing some. The sample comprises about 6,500 clones, approximately 67% of which are singletons, and about 12% rests with the top ten. Material for sequencing was uninvolved lung tissue not adjacent to the tumor. The chain couples TRBV9 to TRBJ2-3; the match to TRBD2 covers 10 bases. This receptor was identified in a human donor with non-small cell lung cancer. CDR3 protein: CASSVVSLDYYLAGDLTDTQYF. Here the CDR3 DNA reads TGTGCCAGCAGCGTAGTAAGCCTTGACTACTATCTAGCGGGGGATCTCACAGATACGCAGTATTTT.